This is a list of T cell receptor beta chains from one sample in a study of blood T cell repertoires in COVID-19. TCRdb keeps only in-frame clones here, not all; method: immunoSEQ multiplex PCR. The sample yields about 200,000 clones, around 83% seen once. The specimen was peripheral blood. The receptors were gathered from a woman older than 75 with acute or convalescent COVID-19. Each CDR3 is given with its conserved first and last residue.

TRBJ2-3	17	TRBV29-1	CSVDTGTSGSMSDTQYF
TRBJ2-2	15	TRBV7-2	CASSLMGGLYGELFF
TRBJ1-2	14	TRBV11-2	CASSFARTGNGYTF
TRBJ2-7	16	TRBV7-2	CASSFQPGQGVWEQYF
TRBJ2-1	15	TRBV9	CASTSGTSGRGEQFF
TRBJ2-1	14	TRBV5-1	CASRPERQNLEQFF
TRBJ2-2	16	TRBV9	CASSPHLATNTGELFF
TRBJ2-3	16	TRBV7-2	CASSYVSGRGTDTQYF
TRBJ2-5	12	TRBV6-2/TRBV6-3	CASSELQETQYF
TRBJ2-1	15	TRBV19	CASSIRGLAGAEQFF
TRBJ1-6	15	TRBV5-5	CASSLVRGSASPLHF
TRBJ2-3	15	TRBV2	CASSAGTSFTDTQYF